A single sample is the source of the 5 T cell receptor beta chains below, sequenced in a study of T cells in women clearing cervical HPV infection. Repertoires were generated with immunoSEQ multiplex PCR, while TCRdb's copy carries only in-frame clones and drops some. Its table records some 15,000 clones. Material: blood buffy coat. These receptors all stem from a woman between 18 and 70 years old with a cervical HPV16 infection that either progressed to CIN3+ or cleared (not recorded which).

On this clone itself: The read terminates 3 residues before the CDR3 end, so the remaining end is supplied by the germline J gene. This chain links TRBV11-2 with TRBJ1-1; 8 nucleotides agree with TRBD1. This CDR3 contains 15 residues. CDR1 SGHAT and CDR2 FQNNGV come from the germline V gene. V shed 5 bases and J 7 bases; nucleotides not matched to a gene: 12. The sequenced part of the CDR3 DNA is TGTGCCAGCAGCCCCAGATTCGGACAGGGCCTTGAA. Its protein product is CASSPRFGQGLE. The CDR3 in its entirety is CASSPRFGQGLEAFF.

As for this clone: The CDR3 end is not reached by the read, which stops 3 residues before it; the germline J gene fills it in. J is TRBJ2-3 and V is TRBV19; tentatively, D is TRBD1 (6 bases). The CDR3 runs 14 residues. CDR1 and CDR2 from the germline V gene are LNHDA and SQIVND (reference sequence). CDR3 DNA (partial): TGTGCCAGTAGTCCGAGTGGACAGAAAGAGACG. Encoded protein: CASSPSGQKET. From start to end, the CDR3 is CASSPSGQKETQYF.

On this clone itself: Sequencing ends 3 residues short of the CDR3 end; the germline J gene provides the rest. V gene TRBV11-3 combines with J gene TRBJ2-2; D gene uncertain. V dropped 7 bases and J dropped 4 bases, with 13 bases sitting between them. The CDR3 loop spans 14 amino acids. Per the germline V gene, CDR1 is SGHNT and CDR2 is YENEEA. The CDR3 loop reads CASTLRGGTGELFF. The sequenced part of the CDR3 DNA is TGTGCCAGCACCCTCCGCGGTGGCACCGGGGAG.

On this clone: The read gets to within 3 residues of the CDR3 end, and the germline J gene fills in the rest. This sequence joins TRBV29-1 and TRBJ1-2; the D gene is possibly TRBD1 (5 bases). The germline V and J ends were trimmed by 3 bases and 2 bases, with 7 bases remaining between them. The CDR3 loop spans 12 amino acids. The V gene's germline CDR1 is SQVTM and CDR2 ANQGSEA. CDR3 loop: CSVETENYGYTF. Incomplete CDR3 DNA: TGCAGCGTTGAGACAGAAAACTATGGC.

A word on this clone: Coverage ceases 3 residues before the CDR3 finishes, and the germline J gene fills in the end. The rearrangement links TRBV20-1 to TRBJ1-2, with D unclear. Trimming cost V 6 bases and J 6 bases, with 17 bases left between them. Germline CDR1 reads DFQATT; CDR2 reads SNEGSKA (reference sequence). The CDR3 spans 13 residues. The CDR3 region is CSASVDSSDGYTF. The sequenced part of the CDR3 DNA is TGCAGTGCATCCGTGGACTCTTCTGATGGC.